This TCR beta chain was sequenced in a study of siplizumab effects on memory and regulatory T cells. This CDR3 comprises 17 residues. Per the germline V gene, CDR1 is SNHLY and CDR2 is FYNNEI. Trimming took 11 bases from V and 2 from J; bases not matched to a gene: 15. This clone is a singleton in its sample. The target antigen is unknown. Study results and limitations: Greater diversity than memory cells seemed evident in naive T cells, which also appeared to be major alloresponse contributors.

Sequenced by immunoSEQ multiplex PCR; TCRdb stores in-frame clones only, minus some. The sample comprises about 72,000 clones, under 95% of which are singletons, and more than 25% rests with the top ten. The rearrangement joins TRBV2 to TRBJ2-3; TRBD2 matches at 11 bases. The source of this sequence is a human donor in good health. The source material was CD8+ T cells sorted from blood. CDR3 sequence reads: CADSTTSGGPNTDTQYF. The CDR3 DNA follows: TGTGCCGATTCCACCACTAGCGGGGGCCCCAACACAGATACGCAGTATTTT.